These 22 T cell receptor beta chains were sequenced from one sample in a study of T cell responses to AZD1222 COVID-19 vaccine. The table came from immunoSEQ multiplex PCR; TCRdb's copy has only in-frame clones and leaves some out. Counted here are approximately 100,000 clones, 90% occurring once; the ten biggest clones make up approximately 8.2%. The sample here was peripheral blood, taken 28 days after the second AZD1222 dose. Receptors originate from an adult who received the AZD1222 COVID-19 vaccine.

Points on this clone: The junction departs from the called germline gene at one end, perhaps through a read error. Here the CDR3 DNA reads TGTGCCAGCAGTGATAACGTGTACACCGAAGCTTTCTTT. Amino acid sequence: CASSDNVYTEAFF. The V call is TRBV2, the J call TRBJ1-1; D is unclear. The CDR3 spans 13 residues. The germline CDR1 and CDR2 sequences are SNHLY and FYNNEI. Together with reference TRBV2 and TRBJ1-1, the CDR3 gives the full variable domain: EPEVTQTPSHQVTQMGQEVILRCVPISNHLYFYWYRQILGQKVEFLVSFYNNEISEKSEIFDDQFSVERPDGSNFTLKIRSTKLEDSAMYFCASSDNVYTEAFFGQGTRLTVV.

V gene TRBV29-1 combines with J gene TRBJ1-2, with a tentative D call TRBD1 (6 bases). This CDR3 is 12 amino acids long. V lost 2 bases, J lost 6 bases, and 10 bases lay in between. In germline, CDR1 is SQVTM, CDR2 ANQGSEA. The CDR3 is CSVENSGDGYTF. The CDR3 DNA follows: TGCAGCGTTGAAAATTCAGGGGATGGCTACACCTTC.

Only one count was recorded for this clone. The chain employs TRBV4-3 and TRBJ2-7; TRBD2 matches at 10 bases. The CDR3 is made up of 15 amino acids. CDR1 is LGHNA, CDR2 YSLEER, per germline. The V gene end was trimmed by 0 bases and the J gene end by 2 bases; junction bases not matched to a gene: 1. The CDR3 spells CASSQESGGAYEQYF. The CDR3 DNA follows: TGCGCCAGCAGCCAAGAAAGCGGGGGGGCCTACGAGCAGTACTTC.

The genes are TRBV12-5 and TRBJ1-5; possible D gene TRBD1, 5 bases. Trimming removed 0 bases from V and 4 bases from J, with 7 bases in between. The CDR3 runs 14 residues. Germline lookup yields CDR1 LGHNT and CDR2 FRNRAP. The CDR3 loop reads CASGLVQGNQPQHF. The CDR3 bases are TGTGCTAGTGGTTTGGTGCAGGGAAATCAGCCCCAGCATTTT. Filled out from reference TRBV12-5 and TRBJ1-5, the complete variable domain reads DARVTQTPRHKVTEMGQEVTMRCQPILGHNTVFWYRQTMMQGLELLAYFRNRAPLDDSGMPKDRFSAEMPDATLATLKIQPSEPRDSAVYFCASGLVQGNQPQHFGDGTRLSIL.

This chain connects TRBV7-2 to TRBJ1-6; D is possibly TRBD1 (6 bases). V gave up 5 bases and J gave up 10 bases, with 18 bases separating them. The CDR3 contains 15 residues. CDR1 and CDR2 from the germline V gene are SGHTA and FQGNSA. CDR3 loop: CASSRDTSTGSPLHF. The DNA for the CDR3 is TGTGCCAGCAGCAGGGACACCTCGACAGGCTCACCCCTCCACTTT.

The chain joins TRBV4-2 to TRBJ1-3, with D unclear. The CDR3 length is 15 residues. V gave up 0 bases and J gave up 6 bases, with 12 bases separating them. The germline CDR1 and CDR2 sequences are LGHNA and YNFKEQ. CDR3: CASSQDRRLVNTIYF. The DNA of the CDR3 is TGTGCCAGCAGCCAAGATCGACGGCTTGTAAACACCATATATTTT.

The chain is built from TRBV7-9 and TRBJ2-1; 9 bases match TRBD2. The CDR3 is made up of 15 amino acids. The germline CDR1 and CDR2 sequences are SEHNR and FQNEAQ (reference sequence). V lost 2 bases and J lost 5; bases outside the gene matches: 4. The CDR3 spells CASSLLAGTHNEQFF. CDR3 DNA sequence: TGTGCCAGCAGCTTACTAGCGGGGACCCACAATGAGCAGTTCTTC.

The genes are TRBV2 and TRBJ1-2; D is undetermined. The CDR3 is made up of 12 amino acids. Between the trimmed V and J ends, which lost 2 bases and 6 bases, there was a span of 7 bases. CDR1 and CDR2 from the germline V gene are SNHLY and FYNNEI. The CDR3: CASSERADGYTF. The CDR3 DNA is TGTGCCAGCAGTGAACGAGCCGATGGCTACACCTTC.

As DNA, the CDR3 is TGTGCCAGCAGCCCCCGGGACAGGGGACCGGCTTTCTTT. It yields the protein CASSPRDRGPAFF. The genes are TRBV5-5 and TRBJ1-1; 10 bases line up with TRBD1. Germline trimming cut 4 bases from V and 11 bases from J; bases unmatched to any gene: 8. CDR1 and CDR2 (germline): SGHKS, YYEKEE (reference sequence). CDR3 size: 13 residues.

J is TRBJ1-2 and V is TRBV7-2; D is perhaps TRBD1 (6 bases). Trimming took 0 bases from V and 2 from J, leaving 7 bases between them. The CDR3 length is 14 residues. Looked up from germline, CDR1 is SGHTA and CDR2 is FQGNSA. This chain's CDR3 is CASSLATGNYGYTF. The CDR3 DNA follows: TGTGCCAGCAGCTTAGCGACAGGAAACTATGGCTACACCTTC.

This clone appeared once. The V and J genes are TRBV27 and TRBJ1-2; D gene uncertain. Germline V gene sequence: CDR1 MNHEY, CDR2 SMNVEV (reference sequence). V lost 3 bases and J lost 2, with 7 bases in between. The CDR3 extends over 13 amino acids. The CDR3 DNA sequence: TGTGCCAGCAGTTTGAAACAAAACTATGGCTACACCTTC. It translates to CASSLKQNYGYTF.

CDR3 residues: CASKGSIGEKLFF. CDR3 nucleotides: TGTGCCAGCAAGGGGTCCATCGGGGAAAAACTGTTTTTT. V usage is TRBV6-5 and J usage is TRBJ1-4; TRBD1 is a possible D gene (5 bases). V was shortened by 7 bases and J by 8 bases, with 14 bases between the two germline ends. The length of the CDR3 is 13 residues. The germline CDR1 and CDR2 sequences are MNHEY and SVGAGI.

The chain joins TRBV7-2 to TRBJ1-5, with TRBD1 as a possible D gene (6 bases). Trimming pared 5 bases from V and 1 base from J, leaving 12 bases between. The germline V gene has CDR1 SGHTA and CDR2 FQGNSA. The CDR3 totals 15 residues. This chain's CDR3 is CASSGRGGSNQPQHF. DNA of the CDR3: TGTGCCAGCAGCGGCCGAGGGGGGAGCAATCAGCCCCAGCATTTT. Together with reference TRBV7-2 and TRBJ1-5, the CDR3 gives the full variable domain: GAGVSQSPSNKVTEKGKDVELRCDPISGHTALYWYRQSLGQGLEFLIYFQGNSAPDKSGLPSDRFSAERTGGSVSTLTIQRTQQEDSAVYLCASSGRGGSNQPQHFGDGTRLSIL.

The chain is built from TRBV5-1 and TRBJ1-2; possible D gene TRBD1, 6 bases. The CDR3 extends over 15 amino acids. Trimming took 1 base from V and 3 from J, leaving 13 bases between them. Germline V gene data show CDR1 as SGHRS and CDR2 as YFSETQ. This chain's CDR3 is CASSLSVGGDYGYTF. The CDR3 DNA is TGCGCCAGCAGCTTGTCCGTCGGGGGCGACTATGGCTACACCTTC.

This clone came up once. This sequence joins TRBV25-1 and TRBJ2-1; no clear D gene. Trimming took 4 bases from V and 2 from J, leaving 15 bases between them. This CDR3 comprises 16 residues. The germline CDR1 and CDR2 sequences are MGHDK and SYGVNS. Here the CDR3 DNA reads TGTGCCAGCAGTGCCTTGGCCGACAAGGCCTACAATGAGCAGTTCTTC. Its protein is CASSALADKAYNEQFF.

V and J are TRBV19 and TRBJ2-7, with TRBD1 matching 8 bases. CDR1 and CDR2 from the germline V gene are LNHDA and SQIVND (reference sequence). There are 15 residues in the CDR3. V shed 3 bases and J 3 bases; nucleotides not matched to a gene: 7. The CDR3 nucleotides read TGTGCCAGTAGTATTACCCAGGGGGCATTCTACGAGCAGTACTTC. The encoded protein is CASSITQGAFYEQYF.

V usage is TRBV28 and J usage is TRBJ2-7, with 9 bases lining up with TRBD1. V was pared by 5 bases and J by 1 base, with 9 bases of the junction left unmatched. The CDR3 loop spans 16 amino acids. Germline CDR1 and CDR2: MDHEN and SYDVKM. In DNA form, the CDR3 reads TGTGCCAGCAGTCCAGAGGACAGGGGTCCATCCTACGAGCAGTACTTC. Amino acid sequence: CASSPEDRGPSYEQYF.

The V and J genes are TRBV2 and TRBJ2-7, with D uncertain. V lost 5 bases to trimming and J lost 0 bases, with 11 bases between them. This CDR3 is 14 amino acids long. The germline CDR1 and CDR2 sequences are SNHLY and FYNNEI. The chain's CDR3 is CASSSTSLSYEQYF. CDR3 nucleotides: TGTGCCAGCAGTTCAACAAGCCTCTCCTACGAGCAGTACTTC.

V gene TRBV10-3 combines with J gene TRBJ1-5; D is perhaps TRBD1 (5 bases). Germline V gene sequence: CDR1 ENHRY, CDR2 SYGVKD. This CDR3 is built from 11 residues. V gave up 8 bases and J gave up 5 bases, with 7 bases separating them. The CDR3 loop reads CAIGGDQPQHF. The CDR3 DNA reads TGTGCCATCGGGGGAGATCAGCCCCAGCATTTT.

This chain connects TRBV5-1 to TRBJ1-3, with 8 bases matching TRBD1. This CDR3 region has 14 residues. The V and J ends lost 7 bases and 4 bases, in that order; junction bases with no gene match: 7. The germline V gene has CDR1 SGHRS and CDR2 YFSETQ. The CDR3 nucleotides are TGCGCCAGCTCACAAGGGACAGGCGGAAACACCATATATTTT. Its translation is CASSQGTGGNTIYF.

The CDR3 DNA follows: TGTGCCAGCAGCCAAGATTTCGGGGCGCTAACTAATGAAAAACTGTTTTTT. Amino acids: CASSQDFGALTNEKLFF. This chain connects TRBV3-1 (or the pseudogene TRBV3-2) to TRBJ1-4; TRBD1 might be the D (5 bases). V lost 0 bases and J 1 base, leaving 12 bases between the germline ends. This CDR3 is built from 17 residues. Germline CDR1 LGHDT, CDR2 YNNKEL (reference sequence).

The V and J genes are TRBV4-1 and TRBJ2-7; 16 bases agree with TRBD2. CDR1 and CDR2 from the germline V gene are MGHRA and YSYEKL. This CDR3 has 22 amino acids. Trimming at V came to 4 bases and at J to 4 bases, leaving 22 bases not matched to a gene. The DNA for the CDR3 is TGCGCCAGCAGCCCCACACGTTTCACCGGGACTAGCGGGGGGGCCAGTAGATACGAGCAGTACTTC. As protein: CASSPTRFTGTSGGASRYEQYF.